This TCR beta chain was sequenced for a study of HIV-infected children after antiretroviral therapy interruption. As for treatment: PENTA 11 planned treatment interruption arm or continuous ART arm. V lost 4 bases and J 7 bases, leaving 19 bases between the germline ends. The length of the CDR3 is 15 residues. The V gene's germline CDR1 is PRHDT and CDR2 FYEKMQ (reference sequence). RNA-based 3' RACE libraries used unique molecular identifiers. Each CDR3 protein is one row after TCRdb ran MiXCR on the 3' RACE reads. The sample lists nearly 15,000 distinct CDR3 sequences; around 3.5% were seen once. This clonotype was detected ten times or more.

This TCR derives from a pool of human donors with HIV. Material: CD45RO+ CD8+ T cells from PBMCs, pooled from several time points, obtained from a donor given antiretroviral therapy, either interrupted or continuous. Subset reported: memory CD8+ CD45RO+ CD45RA- T cells. This chain links TRBV13 with TRBJ1-1, with D perhaps TRBD1 (5 bases). The CDR3: CASSSSAGGPNEAFF. For the CDR3, the DNA is TGTGCCAGCAGCTCCTCCGCGGGGGGACCAAATGAAGCTTTCTTT.